The following is a TCR beta chain sequence with its context. The data were taken from a study of blood T cell repertoires in COVID-19. For the study at large: T cells, B-cell-depleted T cells, or PBMCs supplied cDNA or gDNA.

As processed by the authors: Nucleated cell counts were estimated from reference gene primer amplification. Method: immunoSEQ multiplex PCR; TCRdb's copy keeps in-frame clones and lacks some. V and J calls and clone size follow that table, whereas D and trimming were derived from the DNA. The sample holds about 300,000 clones; roughly 84% are singletons and the top ten take more than 1.4%. The CDR3 contains 17 residues. From germline, CDR1 is KGHSH and CDR2 LQKENI. V gave up 6 bases and J gave up 2 bases; unmatched junction bases: 10. V usage is TRBV18 and J usage is TRBJ2-3; TRBD2 agrees at 11 bases. The receptor was isolated from a human donor with COVID-19, enrolled during active disease. The donor label of this sample is uncertain. Sequenced: peripheral blood. In DNA form, the CDR3 reads TGTGCCAGCTCCCCAAGGGGACTAGCGGTCTTCACAGATACGCAGTATTTT. Translation: CASSPRGLAVFTDTQYF.